The 17 T cell receptor beta chains below all came from one sample that was sequenced in a study of HIV-infected patients and healthy controls. All unsorted peripheral T cells were captured because whole blood was used without fractionation. Reverse transcription used around 540 ng RNA and constant-region primers for alpha and beta. Separate chain-specific third strand synthesis with multiplexing indices produced the alpha and beta libraries. TCRdb fed the 5' RACE reads into MiXCR, producing one record per CDR3 protein. The data contain about 10,000 distinct CDR3 sequences, around 8% of them singletons. Material for sequencing was blood. These receptors originate from an adult in good health.

The chain is built from TRBV5-5 and TRBJ2-7; 14 bases map to TRBD2. The germline CDR1 and CDR2 sequences are SGHKS and YYEKEE (reference sequence). This CDR3 spans 16 amino acids. J was trimmed by 4 bases and V by 1 base; bases with no gene match: 4. The DNA for the CDR3 is TGTGCCAGCAGCTTGTGGACTAGCGGGGGGAGGTACGAGCAGTACTTC. Protein product: CASSLWTSGGRYEQYF.

This clonotype showed up many times. The chain is built from TRBV2 and TRBJ1-4; D gene ambiguous. This CDR3 is 18 amino acids long. V shed 6 bases and J shed 0 bases, with 20 bases lying between them. In germline, CDR1 is SNHLY, CDR2 FYNNEI. The CDR3 DNA follows: TGTGCCAGCAGCCTCCGACCCGAATTTTCCTCAACTAATGAAAAACTGTTTTTT. The encoded protein is CASSLRPEFSSTNEKLFF.

This chain uses TRBV29-1 with TRBJ2-1, with TRBD2 identical over 11 bases. The ends lost 6 bases at V and 9 bases at J; junction bases unmatched: 7. The CDR3 is 13 residues long. The germline CDR1 and CDR2 sequences are SQVTM and ANQGSEA. The CDR3 reads CSVVAGGVGEQFF. CDR3 bases: TGCAGCGTCGTAGCGGGGGGGGTCGGTGAGCAGTTCTTC.

CDR3 protein: CSARSARTSGSHEQFF. The CDR3 DNA sequence: TGCAGTGCTAGAAGCGCAAGGACTAGCGGGAGTCATGAGCAGTTCTTC. The genes are TRBV20-1 and TRBJ2-1, with 13 nucleotides matching TRBD2. The CDR3 runs to 16 residues. V lost 2 bases to trimming and J lost 8 bases; unmatched junction nucleotides: 9. Germline V CDR1 and CDR2: DFQATT, SNEGSKA (reference sequence).

In its sample, this clonotype is medium-sized. The V call is TRBV27, the J call TRBJ2-1; 15 nucleotides match TRBD2. This CDR3 spans 19 amino acids. The V and J ends lost 1 base and 9 bases, in that order; junction bases with no gene match: 13. CDR1 MNHEY and CDR2 SMNVEV come from the germline V gene (reference sequence). The CDR3 here is CASSLFRRRTSGRGSEQFF. In DNA form, the CDR3 reads TGTGCCAGCAGTTTATTTCGCAGAAGGACTAGCGGGAGGGGCAGTGAGCAGTTCTTC.

Ten or more counts support this clonotype. V is TRBV20-1 and J is TRBJ1-4, with 8 bases that match TRBD1. Germline CDR1 reads DFQATT; CDR2 reads SNEGSKA (reference sequence). The CDR3 covers 16 residues. The V and J ends lost 6 bases and 6 bases, in that order; junction bases with no gene match: 15. The CDR3 DNA reads as TGCAGTGCCCTCACGCCCCAGGCAGGGGGCTATGAAAAACTGTTTTTT. It yields the protein CSALTPQAGGYEKLFF.

This clonotype is categorized as medium-sized (0.01 to 0.1%). The genes are TRBV7-8 and TRBJ2-7, with a tentative D call TRBD2 (6 bases). V gave up 5 bases and J gave up 3 bases, with 17 bases separating them. This CDR3 spans 15 amino acids. CDR1 and CDR2 from the germline V gene are SGHVS and FQNEAQ. CDR3 nucleotide sequence: TGTGCCAGCAGCCCCCAGGGAGGTCCGGGCTACGAGCAGTACTTC. Its translation: CASSPQGGPGYEQYF.

This clonotype was counted between two and nine times. V is TRBV20-1 and J is TRBJ2-1; 9 bases line up with TRBD2. The V segment lost 6 bases and the J segment 5 bases; nucleotides outside the gene matches: 8. CDR1 DFQATT and CDR2 SNEGSKA come from the germline V gene (reference sequence). This CDR3 contains 14 residues. The CDR3, as DNA: TGCAGTGCATGGCGGGGGGGCCTGGACAATGAGCAGTTCTTC. Translating it yields CSAWRGGLDNEQFF.

By proportion, this clonotype is medium-sized (0.01 to 0.1%). The chain has TRBV7-2 and TRBJ1-1; the D gene is possibly TRBD1 (5 bases). Germline V gene sequence: CDR1 SGHTA, CDR2 FQGNSA. The CDR3 covers 11 residues. V shed 5 bases and J shed 8 bases, with 9 bases lying between them. CDR3 protein: CASSPTEEAFF. In DNA form, the CDR3 reads TGTGCCAGCAGCCCGACAGAAGAAGCTTTCTTT. Full variable domain (rest looked up from reference TRBV7-2 and TRBJ1-1): GAGVSQSPSNKVTEKGKDVELRCDPISGHTALYWYRQSLGQGLEFLIYFQGNSAPDKSGLPSDRFSAERTGGSVSTLTIQRTQQEDSAVYLCASSPTEEAFFGQGTRLTVV.

The chain has TRBV20-1 and TRBJ1-2, with a possible D match to TRBD1 (5 bases). The CDR3 sequence is 12 residues long. Germline-derived CDR1 and CDR2 are DFQATT and SNEGSKA (reference sequence). The V end was cut by 0 bases, the J end by 8 bases, with 10 bases between. For the CDR3, the DNA is TGCAGTGCTAGAGATCGACAGCGGGGCTACACCTTC. Its translation is CSARDRQRGYTF.

This clonotype was detected many times. The rearrangement uses TRBV6-6 and TRBJ1-2; possible D gene TRBD1, 6 bases. Trimming cost V 0 bases and J 4 bases, with 9 bases left between them. This CDR3 spans 14 amino acids. CDR1 MNHNY and CDR2 SVGAGI come from the germline V gene (reference sequence). CDR3 nucleotides: TGTGCCAGCAGTTACTCGACAGGATTCTATGGCTACACCTTC. This sequence encodes CASSYSTGFYGYTF.

In its sample, this clonotype ranks as medium-sized. The genes are TRBV4-1 and TRBJ2-5; 7 nucleotides match TRBD2. Germline loops: CDR1 MGHRA, CDR2 YSYEKL. V shed 4 bases and J 1 base; nucleotides not matched to a gene: 3. This CDR3 has 14 amino acids. CDR3 amino acids: CASSRGGTQETQYF. CDR3 in DNA: TGCGCCAGCAGCCGGGGGGGAACCCAAGAGACCCAGTACTTC.

This clonotype was recorded a few times. V and J are TRBV7-2 and TRBJ2-3; D is ambiguous. V was clipped by 3 bases and J by 4 bases, with 8 bases between them. The CDR3 runs 13 residues. Germline V CDR1 and CDR2: SGHTA, FQGNSA. The chain's CDR3 is CASSLGRADTQYF. The CDR3 DNA sequence: TGTGCCAGCAGCTTGGGAAGGGCAGATACGCAGTATTTT.

This clonotype is categorized as medium-sized. This chain uses TRBV30 with TRBJ2-7; D is possibly TRBD1 (5 bases). This CDR3 contains 12 residues. In germline, CDR1 is GTSNPN, CDR2 SVGIG (reference sequence). Deletions cut 1 base from V and 2 bases from J, with 6 bases between. DNA for the CDR3: TGTGCCTGGAGTGGACAGCCCTACGAGCAGTACTTC. It encodes CAWSGQPYEQYF.

The V and J genes are TRBV5-4 and TRBJ2-3; 14 bases line up with TRBD2. CDR1 and CDR2 (germline): SGHNT, YYREEE (reference sequence). This CDR3 comprises 16 residues. Germline trimming cut 0 bases from V and 10 bases from J; bases unmatched to any gene: 7. The CDR3 DNA sequence: TGTGCCAGCAGCTTGGAAGGGACTAGCGGGAGAAGTGCGCAGTATTTT. It encodes CASSLEGTSGRSAQYF. Full variable domain (rest looked up from reference TRBV5-4 and TRBJ2-3): ETGVTQSPTHLIKTRGQQVTLRCSSQSGHNTVSWYQQALGQGPQFIFQYYREEENGRGNFPPRFSGLQFPNYSSELNVNALELDDSALYLCASSLEGTSGRSAQYFGPGTRLTVL.

By sample fraction, this clonotype is medium-sized (0.01 to 0.1%). The CDR3 sequence is CASSRGEGTEAFF. As DNA, the CDR3 is TGTGCCAGCAGCCGGGGGGAGGGGACTGAAGCTTTCTTT. The chain couples TRBV7-9 to TRBJ1-1; possible D gene TRBD1, 5 bases. The V gene's germline CDR1 is SEHNR and CDR2 FQNEAQ (reference sequence). The CDR3 covers 13 residues. Trimming left V 5 bases short and J 5 bases short, with 12 bases between.

In its sample, this clonotype is medium-sized. The chain combines TRBV5-1 with TRBJ2-3; the match to TRBD1 covers 8 bases. V trimming: 2 bases; J trimming: 2 bases; junction bases outside the gene matches: 4. Germline V gives CDR1 SGHRS, CDR2 YFSETQ. CDR3 length: 15 residues. Here the CDR3 DNA reads TGCGCCAGCAGCTTTACAGGGGGAGTCACAGATACGCAGTATTTT. The encoded protein is CASSFTGGVTDTQYF.